This entry describes one T cell receptor (beta chain). This sample is part of a study of blood T cell repertoires in COVID-19. Overall study: Samples came from the United States, Italy and Spain, spanning acute and convalescent COVID-19. PBMCs, B-cell-depleted T cells, or T cells were the source of the cDNA or gDNA that made up the material.

In the study's own analysis: For nucleated cells, counts were estimated from reference gene primer amplification. The method was immunoSEQ multiplex PCR; TCRdb's version includes in-frame clones alone and lacks a portion of them. V, J and clone size were drawn from that table, and D and trimming were deduced from the DNA. The sample gives almost 100,000 clones, about 89% of which show up once; about a tenth is in the top ten. Trimming removed 7 bases from V and 0 bases from J; junction bases left unmatched: 8. This CDR3 spans 16 amino acids. Germline V CDR1 and CDR2: MNHNY, SVGAGI (reference sequence).

Sequenced material: peripheral blood. The chain recombines TRBV6-6 with TRBJ1-5; 8 nucleotides match TRBD1. The source is a man in his fifties or sixties with acute or convalescent COVID-19. The CDR3, as DNA: TGTGCCAGCAATGGCAGGGGGCAAGGTAGCAATCAGCCCCAGCATTTT. This codes for CASNGRGQGSNQPQHF.